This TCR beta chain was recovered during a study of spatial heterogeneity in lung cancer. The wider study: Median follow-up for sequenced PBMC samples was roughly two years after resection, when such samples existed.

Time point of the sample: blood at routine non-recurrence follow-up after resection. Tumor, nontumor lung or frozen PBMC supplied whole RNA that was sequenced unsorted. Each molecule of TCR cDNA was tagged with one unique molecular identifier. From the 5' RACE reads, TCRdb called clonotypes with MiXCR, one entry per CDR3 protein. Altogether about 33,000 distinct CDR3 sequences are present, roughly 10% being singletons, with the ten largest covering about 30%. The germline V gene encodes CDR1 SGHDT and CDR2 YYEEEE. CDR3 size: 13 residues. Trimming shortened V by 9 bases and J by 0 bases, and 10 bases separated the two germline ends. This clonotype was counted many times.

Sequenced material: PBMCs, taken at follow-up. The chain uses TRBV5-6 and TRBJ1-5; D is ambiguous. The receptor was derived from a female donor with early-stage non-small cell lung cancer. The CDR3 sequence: CAIALDSNQPQHF. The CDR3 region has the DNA TGTGCCATAGCCCTAGATAGCAATCAGCCCCAGCATTTT. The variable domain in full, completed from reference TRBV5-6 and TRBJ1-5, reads DAGVTQSPTHLIKTRGQQVTLRCSPKSGHDTVSWYQQALGQGPQFIFQYYEEEERQRGNFPDRFSGHQFPNYSSELNVNALLLGDSALYLCAIALDSNQPQHFGDGTRLSIL.